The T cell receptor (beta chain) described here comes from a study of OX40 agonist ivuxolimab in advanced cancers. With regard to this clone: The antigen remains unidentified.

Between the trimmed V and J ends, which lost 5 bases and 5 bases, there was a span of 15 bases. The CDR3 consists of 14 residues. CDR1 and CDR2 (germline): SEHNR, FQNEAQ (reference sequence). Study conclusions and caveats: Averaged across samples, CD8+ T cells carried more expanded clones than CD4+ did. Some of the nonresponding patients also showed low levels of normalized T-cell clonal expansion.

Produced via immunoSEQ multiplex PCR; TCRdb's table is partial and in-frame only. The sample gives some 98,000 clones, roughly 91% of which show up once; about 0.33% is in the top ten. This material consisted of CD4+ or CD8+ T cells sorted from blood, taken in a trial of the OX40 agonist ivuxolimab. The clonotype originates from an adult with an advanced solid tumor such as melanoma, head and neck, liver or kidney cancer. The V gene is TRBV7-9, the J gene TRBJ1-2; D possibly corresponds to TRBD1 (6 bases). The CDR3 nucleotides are TGTGCCAGCAGCCCTCCCGGGACATTTTATGGCTACACCTTC. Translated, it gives CASSPPGTFYGYTF.